This is a list of T cell receptor beta chains from one sample in a study of blood T cells in healthy people across ages. MiXCR was run by TCRdb on the 5' RACE reads, yielding one entry per CDR3 protein. The profile shows 380,000 or so distinct CDR3 sequences, approximately 52% of them singletons. Sequenced sample: blood. These TCRs come from a man aged 60-69 years in good health. The CDR3 runs from the conserved cysteine through the conserved F or W. Fields, in order: CDR3 protein, CDR3 DNA, J gene, V gene, CDR3 length, clone size, D gene. D genes are given only for firm matches. Part of the rows lack a size; the others show once, few, many or a class for expanded clones.

CDR3 protein: CASSHQGNQETQYF
CDR3 DNA: TGCGCCAGCAGCCACCAGGGAAATCAAGAGACCCAGTACTTC
J gene: TRBJ2-5
V gene: TRBV4-3
CDR3 length: 14
clone size: once
D gene: .

CDR3 protein: CASSLSPLDEQYF
CDR3 DNA: TGTGCCAGCAGTTTGTCGCCCCTGGACGAGCAGTACTTC
J gene: TRBJ2-7
V gene: TRBV12-3/TRBV12-4
CDR3 length: 13
clone size: .
D gene: .

CDR3 protein: CASSPRPGSYNEQFF
CDR3 DNA: TGTGCCAGCAGCCCCCGACCGGGCTCCTACAATGAGCAGTTCTTC
J gene: TRBJ2-1
V gene: TRBV11-2
CDR3 length: 15
clone size: .
D gene: .

CDR3 protein: CASSFSQGRSGANVLTF
CDR3 DNA: TGTGCCAGCAGTTTTAGTCAGGGGCGCTCTGGGGCCAACGTCCTGACTTTC
J gene: TRBJ2-6
V gene: TRBV12-3/TRBV12-4
CDR3 length: 17
clone size: many
D gene: .

CDR3 protein: CASSVASGSSIYEQFF
CDR3 DNA: TGTGCCAGCAGCGTAGCTTCCGGGAGTTCTATCTATGAGCAGTTCTTC
J gene: TRBJ2-1
V gene: TRBV9
CDR3 length: 16
clone size: .
D gene: .

CDR3 protein: CASSDTGMVNQPQHF
CDR3 DNA: TGTGCCAGCAGCGATACAGGGATGGTAAATCAGCCCCAGCATTTT
J gene: TRBJ1-5
V gene: TRBV6-5
CDR3 length: 15
clone size: many
D gene: .

CDR3 protein: CATSPTGTGGFNEQFF
CDR3 DNA: TGTGCCACCAGTCCGACCGGGACAGGGGGCTTCAATGAGCAGTTCTTC
J gene: TRBJ2-1
V gene: TRBV24-1
CDR3 length: 16
clone size: few
D gene: TRBD1

CDR3 protein: CASSPSGRNNEQFF
CDR3 DNA: TGCGCCAGCAGCCCTTCGGGTCGGAACAATGAGCAGTTCTTC
J gene: TRBJ2-1
V gene: TRBV4-3
CDR3 length: 14
clone size: .
D gene: .

CDR3 protein: CASGSSGGVQETQYF
CDR3 DNA: TGTGCTAGTGGTTCTAGCGGGGGGGTCCAAGAGACCCAGTACTTC
J gene: TRBJ2-5
V gene: TRBV12-5
CDR3 length: 15
clone size: few
D gene: TRBD2

CDR3 protein: CASSYRQGANYGYTF
CDR3 DNA: TGTGCCAGCAGCTACCGACAGGGGGCAAACTATGGCTACACCTTC
J gene: TRBJ1-2
V gene: TRBV7-2
CDR3 length: 15
clone size: .
D gene: TRBD1

CDR3 protein: CASFDLGRDTDTQYF
CDR3 DNA: TGTGCCAGCTTTGATCTCGGGAGAGACACAGATACGCAGTATTTT
J gene: TRBJ2-3
V gene: TRBV27
CDR3 length: 15
clone size: once
D gene: .

CDR3 protein: CSARTDRVYEQYF
CDR3 DNA: TGCAGTGCTAGAACCGACAGGGTCTACGAGCAGTACTTC
J gene: TRBJ2-7
V gene: TRBV20-1
CDR3 length: 13
clone size: .
D gene: TRBD1

CDR3 protein: CASSPRLAGSTDTQYF
CDR3 DNA: TGTGCCAGCAGTCCGCGACTAGCGGGAAGCACAGATACGCAGTATTTT
J gene: TRBJ2-3
V gene: TRBV6-2/TRBV6-3
CDR3 length: 16
clone size: few
D gene: TRBD2

CDR3 protein: CSARRSGPGTSATQYF
CDR3 DNA: TGCAGTGCTAGAAGGTCGGGGCCTGGTACGTCGGCTACGCAGTATTTT
J gene: TRBJ2-3
V gene: TRBV20-1
CDR3 length: 16
clone size: .
D gene: .

CDR3 protein: CSARDGGVYEQYF
CDR3 DNA: TGCAGTGCTAGAGATGGCGGGGTCTACGAGCAGTACTTC
J gene: TRBJ2-7
V gene: TRBV20-1
CDR3 length: 13
clone size: .
D gene: .

CDR3 protein: CASSKGQGTRETQYF
CDR3 DNA: TGTGCCAGCAGCAAGGGACAGGGGACCCGCGAGACCCAGTACTTC
J gene: TRBJ2-5
V gene: TRBV7-2
CDR3 length: 15
clone size: few
D gene: TRBD1

CDR3 protein: CSVGGRPNEKLFF
CDR3 DNA: TGCAGCGTTGGGGGAAGGCCGAATGAAAAACTGTTTTTT
J gene: TRBJ1-4
V gene: TRBV29-1
CDR3 length: 13
clone size: few
D gene: .

CDR3 protein: CSAAGGRTGELFF
CDR3 DNA: TGCAGTGCCGCAGGGGGTCGAACCGGGGAGCTGTTTTTT
J gene: TRBJ2-2
V gene: TRBV20-1
CDR3 length: 13
clone size: .
D gene: TRBD1

CDR3 protein: CASSQGLASIHEQYF
CDR3 DNA: TGTGCCAGCAGTCAAGGACTAGCGTCTATCCACGAGCAGTACTTC
J gene: TRBJ2-7
V gene: TRBV28
CDR3 length: 15
clone size: few
D gene: TRBD2

CDR3 protein: CSVGMGAYGYTF
CDR3 DNA: TGCAGCGTTGGAATGGGAGCCTATGGCTACACCTTC
J gene: TRBJ1-2
V gene: TRBV29-1
CDR3 length: 12
clone size: .
D gene: .

CDR3 protein: CASSTGGNTEAFF
CDR3 DNA: TGTGCCAGCAGCACGGGGGGGAACACTGAAGCTTTCTTT
J gene: TRBJ1-1
V gene: TRBV28
CDR3 length: 13
clone size: few
D gene: .

CDR3 protein: CASSQDGARGSKLFF
CDR3 DNA: TGCGCCAGCAGCCAAGACGGGGCCCGTGGGTCAAAACTGTTTTTT
J gene: TRBJ1-4
V gene: TRBV5-1
CDR3 length: 15
clone size: .
D gene: .

CDR3 protein: CASSGQAHRWDTEAFF
CDR3 DNA: TGTGCCAGCAGCGGACAGGCACACCGCTGGGACACTGAAGCTTTCTTT
J gene: TRBJ1-1
V gene: TRBV6-6
CDR3 length: 16
clone size: .
D gene: TRBD1

CDR3 protein: CASSLAGNSGANVLTF
CDR3 DNA: TGTGCCAGCAGCTTAGCAGGGAACTCTGGGGCCAACGTCCTGACTTTC
J gene: TRBJ2-6
V gene: TRBV7-6
CDR3 length: 16
clone size: .
D gene: .

CDR3 protein: CSARDRGVKRGGRYEQYF
CDR3 DNA: TGCAGTGCTAGAGATCGAGGCGTTAAGCGGGGGGGTCGGTACGAGCAGTACTTC
J gene: TRBJ2-7
V gene: TRBV20-1
CDR3 length: 18
clone size: once
D gene: TRBD2

CDR3 protein: CASSLGAVTPGELFF
CDR3 DNA: TGCGCCAGCAGCTTGGGGGCGGTCACCCCCGGGGAGCTGTTTTTT
J gene: TRBJ2-2
V gene: TRBV5-1
CDR3 length: 15
clone size: .
D gene: .

CDR3 protein: CASSPTQQETQYF
CDR3 DNA: TGTGCCAGCTCACCCACCCAACAAGAGACCCAGTACTTC
J gene: TRBJ2-5
V gene: TRBV18
CDR3 length: 13
clone size: .
D gene: .

CDR3 protein: CSARRDNDQPQHF
CDR3 DNA: TGCAGTGCTAGAAGGGACAATGATCAGCCCCAGCATTTT
J gene: TRBJ1-5
V gene: TRBV20-1
CDR3 length: 13
clone size: .
D gene: .

CDR3 protein: CASSGRTGKETQYF
CDR3 DNA: TGCGCCAGCAGCGGAAGGACAGGGAAAGAGACCCAGTACTTC
J gene: TRBJ2-5
V gene: TRBV5-1
CDR3 length: 14
clone size: .
D gene: TRBD1

CDR3 protein: CSAGTSGRSSTDTQYF
CDR3 DNA: TGCAGTGCTGGGACTAGCGGGAGGTCTAGCACAGATACGCAGTATTTT
J gene: TRBJ2-3
V gene: TRBV20-1
CDR3 length: 16
clone size: many
D gene: TRBD2

CDR3 protein: CASSITGGRNQPQHF
CDR3 DNA: TGTGCCAGCAGTATAACAGGGGGCAGGAATCAGCCCCAGCATTTT
J gene: TRBJ1-5
V gene: TRBV12-3/TRBV12-4
CDR3 length: 15
clone size: .
D gene: TRBD1

CDR3 protein: CASSGANYEQYF
CDR3 DNA: TGTGCCAGCAGCGGGGCCAACTACGAGCAGTACTTC
J gene: TRBJ2-7
V gene: TRBV7-9
CDR3 length: 12
clone size: .
D gene: .

CDR3 protein: CASSPGASRGTQYF
CDR3 DNA: TGTGCCAGCTCACCAGGGGCTAGCAGGGGTACGCAGTATTTT
J gene: TRBJ2-3
V gene: TRBV18
CDR3 length: 14
clone size: .
D gene: .

CDR3 protein: CATSRDTATTEAFF
CDR3 DNA: TGTGCCACCAGCAGAGATACGGCCACCACTGAAGCTTTCTTT
J gene: TRBJ1-1
V gene: TRBV15
CDR3 length: 14
clone size: many
D gene: .

CDR3 protein: CASRPSGQVDTQYF
CDR3 DNA: TGTGCCAGCAGGCCTAGCGGGCAAGTAGATACGCAGTATTTT
J gene: TRBJ2-3
V gene: TRBV28
CDR3 length: 14
clone size: .
D gene: TRBD2

CDR3 protein: CASSLAGRREQYF
CDR3 DNA: TGTGCCAGCAGCTTAGCGGGCCGCCGCGAGCAGTACTTC
J gene: TRBJ2-7
V gene: TRBV7-2
CDR3 length: 13
clone size: few
D gene: .

CDR3 protein: CSVDRARGRAQYF
CDR3 DNA: TGCAGCGTTGATCGGGCAAGGGGGAGGGCGCAGTATTTT
J gene: TRBJ2-3
V gene: TRBV29-1
CDR3 length: 13
clone size: few
D gene: .

CDR3 protein: CASSRGRTSTDTQYF
CDR3 DNA: TGTGCCAGCAGCCGTGGACGCACTAGCACAGATACGCAGTATTTT
J gene: TRBJ2-3
V gene: TRBV27
CDR3 length: 15
clone size: .
D gene: .

CDR3 protein: CASSQERRTRHLDTQYF
CDR3 DNA: TGTGCCAGCAGCCAAGAGAGGAGGACTAGGCATTTAGATACGCAGTATTTT
J gene: TRBJ2-3
V gene: TRBV3-1
CDR3 length: 17
clone size: .
D gene: TRBD2

CDR3 protein: CASSFGTSDSGYTDTQYF
CDR3 DNA: TGCGCCAGCAGCTTCGGGACTAGCGATTCCGGTTACACAGATACGCAGTATTTT
J gene: TRBJ2-3
V gene: TRBV5-1
CDR3 length: 18
clone size: many
D gene: TRBD2

CDR3 protein: CSAERGQVGNNEQYF
CDR3 DNA: TGCAGTGCTGAGAGGGGACAGGTGGGAAACAATGAGCAGTACTTC
J gene: TRBJ2-5
V gene: TRBV20-1
CDR3 length: 15
clone size: .
D gene: TRBD1

CDR3 protein: CASSLDGLAGVGITRTQYF
CDR3 DNA: TGTGCCAGCAGCTTAGATGGACTAGCGGGGGTGGGAATCACACGTACGCAGTATTTT
J gene: TRBJ2-3
V gene: TRBV11-2
CDR3 length: 19
clone size: .
D gene: TRBD2

CDR3 protein: CASKPSAGSYEQYF
CDR3 DNA: TGTGCCAGCAAGCCCTCGGCGGGGTCCTACGAGCAGTACTTC
J gene: TRBJ2-7
V gene: TRBV3-1
CDR3 length: 14
clone size: .
D gene: .

CDR3 protein: CASSPGAIAVLNNEQFF
CDR3 DNA: TGCGCCAGCAGCCCAGGGGCCATAGCGGTACTTAACAATGAGCAGTTCTTC
J gene: TRBJ2-1
V gene: TRBV4-1
CDR3 length: 17
clone size: .
D gene: .

CDR3 protein: CAIYRQGIGYGYTF
CDR3 DNA: TGTGCCATCTATAGACAGGGAATCGGCTATGGCTACACCTTC
J gene: TRBJ1-2
V gene: TRBV2
CDR3 length: 14
clone size: .
D gene: TRBD1

CDR3 protein: CSAGGGQGDKLFF
CDR3 DNA: TGCAGCGCCGGCGGAGGGCAGGGTGATAAACTGTTTTTT
J gene: TRBJ1-4
V gene: TRBV29-1
CDR3 length: 13
clone size: .
D gene: .

CDR3 protein: CASSQASSADTQYF
CDR3 DNA: TGCGCCAGCAGCCAAGCTAGTAGCGCAGATACGCAGTATTTT
J gene: TRBJ2-3
V gene: TRBV4-1
CDR3 length: 14
clone size: .
D gene: .

CDR3 protein: CASSQSQSETQYF
CDR3 DNA: TGTGCCAGCAGCCAGTCCCAGTCGGAGACCCAGTACTTC
J gene: TRBJ2-5
V gene: TRBV7-2
CDR3 length: 13
clone size: .
D gene: .

CDR3 protein: CASSFEGEGNEQFF
CDR3 DNA: TGTGCCAGCAGCTTTGAGGGGGAGGGTAATGAGCAGTTCTTC
J gene: TRBJ2-1
V gene: TRBV7-9
CDR3 length: 14
clone size: .
D gene: .

CDR3 protein: CATSDRTSGFTDTQYF
CDR3 DNA: TGTGCCACCAGTGATCGGACTAGCGGCTTCACAGATACGCAGTATTTT
J gene: TRBJ2-3
V gene: TRBV24-1
CDR3 length: 16
clone size: .
D gene: TRBD2

CDR3 protein: CSVAQSSHNEQYF
CDR3 DNA: TGCAGCGTTGCCCAAAGCTCCCACAATGAGCAGTACTTC
J gene: TRBJ2-7
V gene: TRBV29-1
CDR3 length: 13
clone size: .
D gene: .

CDR3 protein: CASSGTGGTYEQYF
CDR3 DNA: TGTGCCAGTAGCGGGACAGGGGGGACCTACGAGCAGTACTTC
J gene: TRBJ2-7
V gene: TRBV19
CDR3 length: 14
clone size: many
D gene: TRBD1

CDR3 protein: CASKSAYRDTTDTQYF
CDR3 DNA: TGCGCCAGCAAGTCGGCTTACAGAGATACCACAGATACGCAGTATTTT
J gene: TRBJ2-3
V gene: TRBV4-3
CDR3 length: 16
clone size: .
D gene: .

CDR3 protein: CASSFGQGNGEQYF
CDR3 DNA: TGCGCCAGCAGCTTTGGGCAGGGCAATGGAGAGCAGTACTTC
J gene: TRBJ2-4
V gene: TRBV5-1
CDR3 length: 14
clone size: once
D gene: .

CDR3 protein: CASSRLAGDTGELFF
CDR3 DNA: TGTGCCAGCAGTCGGCTAGCGGGAGACACCGGGGAGCTGTTTTTT
J gene: TRBJ2-2
V gene: TRBV6-2/TRBV6-3
CDR3 length: 15
clone size: .
D gene: TRBD2

CDR3 protein: CASTRGAGHRNEQYF
CDR3 DNA: TGTGCCAGCACTCGAGGAGCGGGACATCGCAATGAGCAGTACTTC
J gene: TRBJ2-7
V gene: TRBV2
CDR3 length: 15
clone size: few
D gene: .

CDR3 protein: CASSPWTSGTSSYNEQFF
CDR3 DNA: TGTGCCAGCAGCCCGTGGACTAGCGGGACTAGCTCCTACAATGAGCAGTTCTTC
J gene: TRBJ2-1
V gene: TRBV21-1
CDR3 length: 18
clone size: .
D gene: .

CDR3 protein: CATRGEGELNEQFF
CDR3 DNA: TGTGCCACGAGGGGGGAAGGGGAGTTGAATGAGCAGTTCTTC
J gene: TRBJ2-1
V gene: TRBV10-3
CDR3 length: 14
clone size: .
D gene: .

CDR3 protein: CASSIVKNYEQYF
CDR3 DNA: TGTGCCAGCAGCATAGTCAAAAACTACGAGCAGTACTTC
J gene: TRBJ2-7
V gene: TRBV7-8
CDR3 length: 13
clone size: .
D gene: .